The next 21 T cell receptor beta chains were all read from a single sample in a study of blood T cell repertoires in COVID-19. Clones were read by immunoSEQ multiplex PCR, and TCRdb kept only the in-frame ones, dropping some. The sample records 200,000 to 250,000 clones, about 87% being singletons. Sequencing was carried out using PBMCs or T cells enriched from blood (not recorded which). The source is a woman aged 25 to 39 who had recovered from COVID-19.

The chain carries TRBV20-1 and TRBJ2-1; D remains ambiguous. With 3 bases removed from V and 12 bases from J, the gap between germline ends came to 15 bases. CDR3 length: 12 residues. Germline CDR1 reads DFQATT; CDR2 reads SNEGSKA (reference sequence). CDR3 DNA sequence: TGCAGTGCTAGTGGCGGCCTAATGGTGCAGTTCTTC. It translates to CSASGGLMVQFF.

The rearrangement joins TRBV29-1 to TRBJ2-3; 9 positions agree with TRBD2. Trimming at V came to 0 bases and at J to 11 bases, leaving 9 bases not matched to a gene. The CDR3 runs 14 residues. Germline CDR1 and CDR2: SQVTM and ANQGSEA. The CDR3 nucleotides read TGCAGCGTTGAAGATCAGCGGGGGGCTCGATTGCAGTATTTT. Its protein is CSVEDQRGARLQYF.

The V and J genes are TRBV6-2 or TRBV6-3 and TRBJ1-5; TRBD1 is a possible D gene (6 bases). V was cut by 0 bases and J by 5 bases, with 8 bases left in between. Germline V lookup: CDR1 MNHEY, CDR2 SVGEGT. The CDR3 has 14 amino acids. The CDR3 region has the DNA TGTGCCAGCAGTTACTCAACAGGGTATCAGCCCCAGCATTTT. Encoded protein: CASSYSTGYQPQHF.

The J gene is TRBJ2-1, the V gene TRBV7-2; D may be TRBD2 (6 bases). Germline V lookup: CDR1 SGHTA, CDR2 FQGNSA. CDR3 length: 14 amino acids. V was pared by 4 bases and J by 7 bases, with 14 bases between. The CDR3 sequence is CASSSLGTPNEQFF. The CDR3 nucleotides read TGTGCCAGCAGCTCACTCGGGACTCCAAATGAGCAGTTCTTC.

V usage is TRBV3-1 (or the pseudogene TRBV3-2) and J usage is TRBJ2-1; TRBD2 agrees at 8 bases. Germline V lookup: CDR1 LGHDT, CDR2 YNNKEL (reference sequence). This CDR3 is 15 amino acids long. V shed 7 bases and J 2 bases; nucleotides not matched to a gene: 7. The CDR3 bases are TGTGCCAGCACCTTGACTAGCGATCCCTACAATGAGCAGTTCTTC. Amino acids: CASTLTSDPYNEQFF.

The sample holds one count of this clone. The J gene is TRBJ1-2, the V gene TRBV5-1; TRBD1 is a possible D gene (5 bases). The CDR3 runs to 14 residues. Germline loops: CDR1 SGHRS, CDR2 YFSETQ. Trimming shortened V by 2 bases and J by 8 bases, and 16 bases separated the two germline ends. The CDR3 spells CASSFGGSREGYTF. Written as DNA, the CDR3 is TGCGCCAGCAGCTTCGGGGGGTCCCGTGAGGGCTACACCTTC.

This clone was picked up one time. The chain joins TRBV5-5 to TRBJ1-2; D not certain. Germline V lookup: CDR1 SGHKS, CDR2 YYEKEE (reference sequence). Between the trimmed V and J ends, which lost 7 bases and 2 bases, there was a span of 6 bases. The CDR3 spans 11 residues. This CDR3 is CASSENYGYTF. DNA of the CDR3: TGTGCCAGCTCGGAGAACTATGGCTACACCTTC.

The chain has TRBV6-5 and TRBJ1-2; 8 bases fit TRBD1. After removal of 4 bases from V and 7 bases from J, the junction contained 5 bases not matched to a gene. CDR1 MNHEY and CDR2 SVGAGI come from the germline V gene. The CDR3 contains 13 residues. CDR3 region: CASSLDREGGYTF. The DNA of the CDR3 is TGTGCCAGCAGTTTGGACAGGGAGGGTGGCTACACCTTC.

The V call is TRBV6-5, the J call TRBJ2-7; 7 bases are a match to TRBD1. The CDR3 length is 13 residues. CDR1 MNHEY and CDR2 SVGAGI come from the germline V gene. V shed 7 bases, J shed 3 bases, and the junction held 6 bases outside the gene matches. CDR3 sequence reads: CASTVAGGYEQYF. CDR3 nucleotide sequence: TGTGCCAGCACTGTGGCAGGGGGCTACGAGCAGTACTTC.

The J gene is TRBJ2-1, the V gene TRBV4-1; no clear D gene. The CDR3 has 13 residues. V shed 3 bases and J shed 7 bases, with 10 bases lying between them. Per germline, CDR1 MGHRA and CDR2 YSYEKL. The CDR3 region has the DNA TGCGCCAGCAGCCAGTTGTCCGGGAATGAGCAGTTCTTC. It is translated as CASSQLSGNEQFF.

This chain links TRBV7-9 with TRBJ2-1, with 7 bases aligning to TRBD1. The ends lost 2 bases at V and 1 base at J; junction bases unmatched: 2. The CDR3 sequence is 15 residues long. CDR1 and CDR2 (germline): SEHNR, FQNEAQ (reference sequence). The CDR3 sequence: CASSLNRGSYNEQFF. The CDR3 coding sequence is TGTGCCAGCAGCTTAAACAGGGGTTCCTACAATGAGCAGTTCTTC. Complete variable domain (other parts from reference TRBV7-9 and TRBJ2-1): DTGVSQNPRHKITKRGQNVTFRCDPISEHNRLYWYRQTLGQGPEFLTYFQNEAQLEKSRLLSDRFSAERPKGSFSTLEIQRTEQGDSAMYLCASSLNRGSYNEQFFGPGTRLTVL.

V gene TRBV10-3 combines with J gene TRBJ2-1; 7 bases match TRBD2. Germline V gene data show CDR1 as ENHRY and CDR2 as SYGVKD. The CDR3 runs to 16 residues. Unmatched junction bases numbered 13, after V lost 3 bases and J lost 8 bases. The CDR3 protein is CAISDSRTRGFDEQFF. As DNA, the CDR3 is TGTGCCATCAGTGACTCGCGGACTAGGGGTTTCGATGAGCAGTTCTTC.

The rearrangement links TRBV12-3 or TRBV12-4 to TRBJ1-1; the D is unclear. V was trimmed by 3 bases and J by 2 bases, leaving 7 bases between them. This CDR3 is 13 amino acids long. The CDR3 DNA sequence: TGTGCCAGCAGTTTTAACGGTAACACTGAAGCTTTCTTT. Protein product: CASSFNGNTEAFF.

The genes are TRBV5-1 and TRBJ2-1; D might be TRBD2 (7 bases). V lost 4 bases and J 6 bases, leaving 14 bases between the germline ends. Germline CDR1 and CDR2: SGHRS and YFSETQ. The CDR3 spans 14 residues. This chain's CDR3 is CASSIIGGLNEQFF. The CDR3 DNA reads TGCGCCAGCAGCATCATCGGGGGGCTCAATGAGCAGTTCTTC. Full variable domain (outside the CDR3, taken from reference TRBV5-1 and TRBJ2-1): KAGVTQTPRYLIKTRGQQVTLSCSPISGHRSVSWYQQTPGQGLQFLFEYFSETQRNKGNFPGRFSGRQFSNSRSEMNVSTLELGDSALYLCASSIIGGLNEQFFGPGTRLTVL.

The genes are TRBV5-1 and TRBJ1-1, with 10 bases that match TRBD1. The CDR3 covers 18 residues. Looked up from germline, CDR1 is SGHRS and CDR2 is YFSETQ. V lost 0 bases and J lost 3; bases outside the gene matches: 11. The CDR3 loop reads CASSLEMTGGAYYTEAFF. CDR3 DNA: TGCGCCAGCAGCTTGGAAATGACAGGGGGCGCTTATTACACTGAAGCTTTCTTT.

This rearrangement joins TRBV6-5 to TRBJ2-5; 9 nucleotides align to TRBD1. Trimming at V came to 5 bases and at J to 1 base, leaving 5 bases not matched to a gene. Germline values: CDR1 MNHEY, CDR2 SVGAGI. CDR3 size: 15 residues. In nucleotides, the CDR3 is TGTGCCAGCAGTCCGGGACAGGGTTTCCAAGAGACCCAGTACTTC. It specifies CASSPGQGFQETQYF.

The V gene is TRBV5-5, the J gene TRBJ1-2; TRBD1 matches 10 bases. V gave up 4 bases and J gave up 6 bases; unmatched junction bases: 3. This CDR3 has 13 residues. CDR1 is SGHKS, CDR2 YYEKEE, per germline (reference sequence). This CDR3 is CASSAGTGDGYTF. The DNA of the CDR3 is TGTGCCAGCAGCGCCGGGACAGGGGATGGCTACACCTTC.

This chain uses TRBV12-3 or TRBV12-4 with TRBJ2-7; no definite D call. CDR3 length equals 13 residues. Trimming cost V 2 bases and J 7 bases, with 12 bases left between them. Written as DNA, the CDR3 is TGTGCCAGCAGTTTATTTGGCCAGTTGGAGCAGTACTTC. It translates to CASSLFGQLEQYF.

The chain employs TRBV9 and TRBJ2-1; D might be TRBD1 (6 bases). Trimming took off 0 bases at V and 8 bases at J, with 12 bases between the two ends. The CDR3 sequence is 14 residues long. CDR1 is SGDLS, CDR2 YYNGEE, per germline. For the CDR3, the DNA is TGTGCCAGCAGCGTAGTACTAGAGGGGGATGAGCAGTTCTTC. Its protein is CASSVVLEGDEQFF. Variable domain in full (rest from reference TRBV9 and TRBJ2-1): DSGVTQTPKHLITATGQRVTLRCSPRSGDLSVYWYQQSLDQGLQFLIQYYNGEERAKGNILERFSAQQFPDLHSELNLSSLELGDSALYFCASSVVLEGDEQFFGPGTRLTVL.

The chain employs TRBV18 and TRBJ1-2; TRBD1 matches at 11 bases. The CDR3 covers 16 residues. Germline-derived CDR1 and CDR2 are KGHSH and LQKENI. V shed 3 bases and J 3 bases; nucleotides not matched to a gene: 6. The CDR3 DNA reads TGTGCCAGCTCACCTTCATCGGGACAGGGGGACTATGGCTACACCTTC. Translation: CASSPSSGQGDYGYTF.

The rearrangement joins TRBV11-3 to TRBJ1-1, with no clear D. The CDR3 has 13 amino acids. With 1 base removed from V and 1 base from J, the gap between germline ends came to 4 bases. Germline CDR1 SGHNT, CDR2 YENEEA. This CDR3 is CASSLVGNTEAFF. DNA of the CDR3: TGTGCCAGCAGCTTAGTCGGGAACACTGAAGCTTTCTTT.